This T cell receptor (beta chain) was documented in a study of Graves' ophthalmopathy and Graves' hyperthyroidism. This CDR3 has 14 residues. With 8 bases removed from V and 0 bases from J, the gap between germline ends came to 8 bases. As the template, RNA transcripts were used to amplify TCR beta CDR3 regions. HTBI primers were used in a first-round RT-PCR, which preceded a second-round multiplex PCR. One entry per CDR3 protein results from TCRdb running MiXCR on the multiplex PCR reads. Of some 250,000 distinct CDR3 sequences listed, 45% are singletons. The source is an adult man with Graves' ophthalmopathy. The sequenced material came from peripheral blood. This sequence joins TRBV12-3 or TRBV12-4 and TRBJ2-6; no reliable D call. The CDR3 reads CASGYHSGANVLTF. The CDR3, as DNA: TGTGCCAGCGGATATCACTCTGGGGCCAACGTCCTGACTTTC.